The text below deals with one TCR beta chain. This entry is derived from a study of blood T cell repertoires in COVID-19. Study-wide background: Acute and convalescent COVID-19 specimens originated in the United States, Italy and Spain. Nucleic acid was either cDNA or gDNA, and it came from T cells, B-cell-depleted T cells, or PBMCs.

CDR3 length: 15 residues. Germline V gene lookup returns CDR1 SGHDT and CDR2 YYEEEE. V lost 4 bases and J lost 1, with 15 bases in between. Methods used by the authors: Amplifying reference gene primers gave estimates of nucleated cell counts. TCRdb's copy holds only in-frame clones and misses some; the assay was immunoSEQ multiplex PCR. That table is the source of V, J and clone size, and D and trimming were worked out from the DNA. The table lists roughly 200,000 clones, around nine tenths of them singletons. Sequences were obtained from peripheral blood. The chain carries TRBV5-6 and TRBJ2-7; TRBD1 is a possible D gene (6 bases). The source of this sequence is a man aged 40-55 years with active or convalescent COVID-19. The CDR3 sequence: CASSRPDTGSYEQYF. As DNA, the CDR3 is TGTGCCAGCAGCCGGCCAGACACAGGGTCCTACGAGCAGTACTTC.